The 21 T cell receptor beta chains below all came from one sample that was sequenced in a study of cytomegalovirus exposure and HLA in healthy donors. Vbeta (60) and Jbeta (13) primers were used in the PCR. The repertoire was sequenced with immunoSEQ multiplex PCR; TCRdb's copy has only in-frame clones and lacks some. Of some 140,000 clones in the sample, about 80% are singletons; the top ten hold 2% to 2.5%. The sample taken for sequencing was PBMCs. These receptors originate from a man younger than 45 in good health and CMV-seronegative.

The chain joins TRBV6-5 to TRBJ2-7; D is ambiguous. The CDR3 runs to 16 residues. Deletions cut 0 bases from V and 5 bases from J, with 17 bases between. Germline V gives CDR1 MNHEY, CDR2 SVGAGI. The DNA for the CDR3 is TGTGCCAGCAGTTACTCGAGTACCTATTATCTCGACGAGCAGTACTTC. Protein: CASSYSSTYYLDEQYF.

The chain carries TRBV28 and TRBJ1-2; D remains unclear. This CDR3 comprises 14 residues. Looked up from germline, CDR1 is MDHEN and CDR2 is SYDVKM. The V end lost 4 bases, the J end lost 8 bases, and 17 bases lay between the germline ends. DNA for the CDR3: TGTGCCAGCAGTTCCCCGGTCGGGGATGGGGGCTACACCTTC. It is translated as CASSSPVGDGGYTF.

V usage is TRBV20-1 and J usage is TRBJ1-2, with a weak D call TRBD1 (5 bases). This CDR3 spans 11 amino acids. Trimming cost V 8 bases and J 4 bases, with 11 bases left between them. Germline lookup yields CDR1 DFQATT and CDR2 SNEGSKA (reference sequence). CDR3 sequence (DNA): TGCAGTCATTCAGGGTCCTATGGCTACACCTTC. It codes for CSHSGSYGYTF.

The rearrangement links TRBV6-1 to TRBJ2-2; D ambiguous. V was trimmed by 2 bases and J by 3 bases, leaving 4 bases between them. Germline V CDR1 and CDR2: MNHNS, SASEGT. The CDR3 sequence is 13 residues long. CDR3 amino acids: CASSEQYTGELFF. The CDR3 coding sequence is TGTGCCAGCAGTGAACAGTACACCGGGGAGCTGTTTTTT.

There are a few counts of this clone. The CDR3 DNA reads as TGTGCCAGCAGTGCGGGACTAGCGGGATCGAGGCACCCTAATGAGCAGTTCTTC. This encodes CASSAGLAGSRHPNEQFF. The J gene is TRBJ2-1, the V gene TRBV2; 13 bases map to TRBD2. With 4 bases clipped from V and 7 bases from J, the junction kept 13 bases outside the gene matches. The CDR3 runs to 18 residues. Germline V CDR1 and CDR2: SNHLY, FYNNEI.

The CDR3 DNA sequence: TGTGCCAGCAGCTTACGACAGGCGAACACCGGGGAGCTGTTTTTT. Protein: CASSLRQANTGELFF. This chain joins TRBV7-9 and TRBJ2-2; perhaps TRBD1 as D (6 bases). The germline CDR1 and CDR2 sequences are SEHNR and FQNEAQ (reference sequence). Trimming removed 2 bases at V and 0 bases at J, with 7 bases between. The CDR3 spans 15 residues.

The rearrangement uses TRBV5-1 and TRBJ1-1; 8 bases are shared with TRBD1. The V gene end was trimmed by 2 bases and the J gene end by 6 bases; junction bases not matched to a gene: 9. The CDR3 spans 15 residues. The germline V gene has CDR1 SGHRS and CDR2 YFSETQ. CDR3 in amino acids: CASSFFETGVSEAFF. In nucleotides, the CDR3 is TGCGCCAGCAGCTTTTTTGAGACAGGGGTCTCTGAAGCTTTCTTT.

This chain uses TRBV7-6 with TRBJ1-2, with 11 bases matching TRBD1. The CDR3 sequence is 16 residues long. V trimming: 2 bases; J trimming: 4 bases; junction bases outside the gene matches: 6. CDR1 is SGHVS, CDR2 FNYEAQ, per germline. The chain's CDR3 is CASSLSRDRGIYGYTF. In nucleotides, the CDR3 is TGTGCCAGCAGCTTAAGCCGGGACAGGGGGATCTATGGCTACACCTTC.

V gene TRBV4-1 combines with J gene TRBJ2-3; D is possibly TRBD1 (6 bases). This CDR3 spans 14 amino acids. V was cut by 4 bases and J by 4 bases, with 12 bases left in between. Germline CDR1 reads MGHRA; CDR2 reads YSYEKL. For the CDR3, the DNA is TGCGCCAGCAGCCTACAGGGTGGGGCAGATACGCAGTATTTT. It translates to CASSLQGGADTQYF.

This clone was counted only a few times. V gene TRBV14 combines with J gene TRBJ1-2, with TRBD1 as a possible D gene (6 bases). V lost 4 bases to trimming and J lost 1 base, with 7 bases between them. The CDR3 length is 13 residues. Germline CDR1 is SGHDN and CDR2 is FVKESK. CDR3 sequence reads: CASSPGHNYGYTF. As DNA, the CDR3 is TGTGCCAGCAGCCCGGGACATAACTATGGCTACACCTTC. Together with reference TRBV14 and TRBJ1-2, the CDR3 gives the full variable domain: EAGVTQFPSHSVIEKGQTVTLRCDPISGHDNLYWYRRVMGKEIKFLLHFVKESKQDESGMPNNRFLAERTGGTYSTLKVQPAELEDSGVYFCASSPGHNYGYTFGSGTRLTVV.

This chain links TRBV5-1 with TRBJ1-2, with TRBD1 identical over 7 bases. This CDR3 has 15 amino acids. Trimming at V came to 2 bases and at J to 8 bases, leaving 12 bases not matched to a gene. From germline, CDR1 is SGHRS and CDR2 YFSETQ. The CDR3 here is CASSLGTEPRGGYTF. The CDR3, as DNA: TGCGCCAGCAGCTTAGGGACAGAACCTAGGGGCGGCTACACCTTC.

This clone was picked up a small number of times. The V and J genes are TRBV7-9 and TRBJ1-1; 8 bases are a match to TRBD1. The length of the CDR3 is 13 residues. Trimming at V came to 5 bases and at J to 7 bases, leaving 6 bases not matched to a gene. Germline CDR1 reads SEHNR; CDR2 reads FQNEAQ (reference sequence). CDR3 amino acids: CASSGQGRGEAFF. CDR3 nucleotide sequence: TGTGCCAGCAGCGGACAGGGTCGGGGTGAAGCTTTCTTT.

Only one count was recorded for this clone. The rearrangement joins TRBV6-1 to TRBJ1-4; 7 bases are shared with TRBD1. The V segment lost 1 base and the J segment 10 bases; nucleotides outside the gene matches: 9. Germline V gene sequence: CDR1 MNHNS, CDR2 SASEGT. There are 15 residues in the CDR3. Here the CDR3 reads CASSEGGSGGGKLFF. CDR3 in DNA: TGTGCCAGCAGTGAAGGAGGGTCAGGGGGTGGAAAACTGTTTTTT.

The chain links TRBV2 to TRBJ2-7; 7 positions agree with TRBD1. J lost 12 bases, V lost 7 bases, and 15 bases had no gene match. CDR1 and CDR2 (germline): SNHLY, FYNNEI. The CDR3 loop spans 13 amino acids. Written as DNA, the CDR3 is TGTGCCAGCAAATTGGAGGACAGGCAATCGGGGTACTTC. Its protein is CASKLEDRQSGYF.

The J gene is TRBJ1-4, the V gene TRBV6-8, with a tentative D call TRBD1 (5 bases). CDR3 length: 13 amino acids. Trimming left V 9 bases short and J 7 bases short, with 15 bases between. Germline V CDR1 and CDR2: MNHGY, SAAAGT. CDR3 in amino acids: CARPGLLLEKLFF. As DNA, the CDR3 is TGTGCCAGGCCGGGACTTCTCCTTGAAAAACTGTTTTTT.

CDR3 sequence reads: CAWSAGQGRTNEKLFF. The CDR3, as DNA: TGTGCCTGGAGTGCGGGACAGGGGAGAACTAATGAAAAACTGTTTTTT. The gene calls are TRBV30 and TRBJ1-4; TRBD1 aligns across 10 bases. Germline values: CDR1 GTSNPN, CDR2 SVGIG (reference sequence). V dropped 1 base and J dropped 1; count of bases not matched to a gene: 3. The CDR3 length is 16 residues.

J is TRBJ2-7 and V is TRBV5-6; TRBD1 matches 9 bases. The CDR3 runs 15 residues. Germline values: CDR1 SGHDT, CDR2 YYEEEE. The V gene end was trimmed by 4 bases and the J gene end by 2 bases; junction bases not matched to a gene: 7. As DNA, the CDR3 is TGTGCCAGCAGCCCCAAGGGACAGGGAACCTACGAGCAGTACTTC. Its protein is CASSPKGQGTYEQYF. Drawing the rest from reference TRBV5-6 and TRBJ2-7, the complete variable domain is DAGVTQSPTHLIKTRGQQVTLRCSPKSGHDTVSWYQQALGQGPQFIFQYYEEEERQRGNFPDRFSGHQFPNYSSELNVNALLLGDSALYLCASSPKGQGTYEQYFGPGTRLTVT.

The rearrangement links TRBV27 to TRBJ1-5, with D unclear. The CDR3 consists of 13 residues. The V gene's germline CDR1 is MNHEY and CDR2 SMNVEV (reference sequence). Trimming took 0 bases from V and 5 from J, leaving 5 bases between them. The CDR3 here is CASSLSPDQPQHF. The CDR3 DNA reads as TGTGCCAGCAGTTTATCACCGGATCAGCCCCAGCATTTT.

V usage is TRBV27 and J usage is TRBJ2-7; the D is unclear. This CDR3 is built from 13 residues. Trimming took off 6 bases at V and 0 bases at J, with 9 bases between the two ends. CDR1 and CDR2 from the germline V gene are MNHEY and SMNVEV (reference sequence). The CDR3 sequence: CASRRLASYEQYF. In nucleotides, the CDR3 is TGTGCCAGCAGACGACTGGCCTCCTACGAGCAGTACTTC.

The chain joins TRBV7-6 to TRBJ1-5, with D maybe TRBD1 (6 bases). Germline values: CDR1 SGHVS, CDR2 FNYEAQ. V lost 4 bases, J lost 3 bases, and 13 bases lay in between. There are 15 residues in the CDR3. The CDR3 DNA sequence: TGTGCCAGCAGCTATTACACAGGGCCCAATCAGCCCCAGCATTTT. Protein product: CASSYYTGPNQPQHF. The full variable domain, in which reference TRBV7-6 and TRBJ1-5 provide the parts outside the CDR3, is GAGVSQSPRYKVTKRGQDVALRCDPISGHVSLYWYRQALGQGPEFLTYFNYEAQQDKSGLPNDRFSAERPEGSISTLTIQRTEQRDSAMYRCASSYYTGPNQPQHFGDGTRLSIL.

The CDR3 reads CASSGFRRGVYNEQFF. The DNA of the CDR3 is TGCGCCAGCAGCGGCTTCCGGAGGGGTGTCTACAATGAGCAGTTCTTC. This sequence joins TRBV5-1 and TRBJ2-1; TRBD2 might be the D (6 bases). In germline, CDR1 is SGHRS, CDR2 YFSETQ. V was clipped by 4 bases and J by 3 bases, with 17 bases between them. The CDR3 loop spans 16 amino acids.